The text below deals with one T cell receptor (beta chain). Its antigen is not known. The donors, all of them Caucasian adults, lived in Nashville, Tennessee. The V gene's germline CDR1 is SGHRS and CDR2 YFSETQ. With 5 bases removed from V and 4 bases from J, the gap between germline ends came to 15 bases. The CDR3 totals 14 residues. Sequenced by immunoSEQ multiplex PCR; TCRdb stores in-frame clones only, minus some. The data hold 2 million to 2.5 million clones, with approximately 90% observed a single time. This entry comes from a study of shared clonotypes between healthy human individuals. Turning to the study itself: Three plates were used per donor for CD4 naive, three for CD4 memory, two for CD8 naive and one for CD8 memory.

The study's findings and limits: Few donors restricted represented genetic and exposure-history diversity. What rarefaction showed was incomplete sorted-subset sequencing despite large depth.

The sequenced material came from naive CD4+ T cells from PBMCs. Subset: CD45RA+ positively selected. The source of this sequence is a man aged 18 to 30 in good health. Some clones in this sample may be carry-over from other donors' samples. The chain recombines TRBV5-1 with TRBJ2-5, with D possibly matching TRBD1 (6 bases). The CDR3 region has the DNA TGCGCCAGCAGTAAGGGGGACCCCGGAGAGACCCAGTACTTC. This translates into CASSKGDPGETQYF.